This T cell receptor beta chain appears in the sequencing data of a study of sequential checkpoint blockade in melanoma. The overall study: 90 to 95 pretreatment tumor DNA samples were TCRβ immunosequenced. After nivolumab or ipilimumab alone, around 24 patients had week-13 rebiopsies.

As for treatment: randomized to nivolumab then ipilimumab (arm A) or the reverse (arm B). The assay was immunoSEQ multiplex PCR, and TCRdb's table has in-frame clones only and misses some. The data contain about 12,000 clones, roughly 24% of them singletons. This clone was seen repeatedly, ten times or more. The antigen is not known. Germline assignment: CDR1 MNHGY and CDR2 SAAAGT. The CDR3 is 16 residues long. V dropped 0 bases and J dropped 2 bases, with 11 bases sitting between them. General study results and limits: Patients with week-13 increases in T-cell fraction and clonality benefited about 30 times more often. Mutational load did not correlate with tumor T-cell fraction or clonality.

This chain links TRBV6-8 with TRBJ1-5; D unclear. This sample comprised tumor tissue (inferred from file names), obtained from a patient given nivolumab and ipilimumab in sequence. The sequence came from a human donor with melanoma. CDR3 loop: CASSYSRTPGNQPQHF. In nucleotides, the CDR3 is TGTGCCAGCAGTTACTCCAGGACGCCCGGCAATCAGCCCCAGCATTTT.